This record concerns one TCR beta chain sequence. Its specificity is not known. This sample was included in a study of cytomegalovirus exposure and HLA in healthy donors. General study results and limits: The study labeled about 160 TCR beta chains cytomegalovirus-associated. In a later analysis, parvovirus B19, influenza, CMV and Epstein-Barr virus appeared linked to several top co-occurrence clusters. On later analysis, the bulk of CMV-associated TCR beta chains appeared to be HLA-restricted.

13 Jbeta primers and 60 Vbeta primers were used for the PCR. Generated by immunoSEQ multiplex PCR, the TCRdb table keeps only in-frame clones and is missing some. The profile shows about 110,000 clones, roughly four fifths of them singletons. The sequencing input was PBMCs. The TCR comes from a young man in good health and CMV-seronegative.

The CDR3 DNA follows: TGTGCCAGCAGCGTTAGGACAGGGCAATATGGCTACACCTTC. Encoded protein: CASSVRTGQYGYTF. The genes are TRBV5-4 and TRBJ1-2, with TRBD1 identical over 8 bases. Germline-derived CDR1 and CDR2 are SGHNT and YYREEE (reference sequence). V lost 4 bases and J lost 5; bases outside the gene matches: 7. CDR3 size: 14 residues. The whole variable domain, remainder taken from reference TRBV5-4 and TRBJ1-2, is ETGVTQSPTHLIKTRGQQVTLRCSSQSGHNTVSWYQQALGQGPQFIFQYYREEENGRGNFPPRFSGLQFPNYSSELNVNALELDDSALYLCASSVRTGQYGYTFGSGTRLTVV.